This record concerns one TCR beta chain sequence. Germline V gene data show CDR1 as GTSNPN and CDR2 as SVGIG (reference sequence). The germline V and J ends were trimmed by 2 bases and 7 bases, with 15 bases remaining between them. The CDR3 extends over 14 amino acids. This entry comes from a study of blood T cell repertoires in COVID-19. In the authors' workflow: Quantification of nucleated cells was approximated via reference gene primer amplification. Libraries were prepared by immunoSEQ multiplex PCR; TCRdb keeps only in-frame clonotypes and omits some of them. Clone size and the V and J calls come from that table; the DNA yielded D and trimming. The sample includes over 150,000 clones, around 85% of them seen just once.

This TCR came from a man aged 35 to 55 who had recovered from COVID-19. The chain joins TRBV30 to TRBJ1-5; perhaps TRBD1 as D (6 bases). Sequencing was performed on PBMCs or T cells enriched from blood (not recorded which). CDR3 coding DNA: TGTGCCTGGAGTCGTCAGGAGGGGGGGCAGCCCCAGCATTTT. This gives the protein CAWSRQEGGQPQHF.